This T cell receptor beta chain was retrieved from a study of human T cells and chemical hapten exposure. Background on the study: All through the roughly 25-week study, the scalp of each patient received diphenylcyclopropenone doses weekly. Whole-study results and caveats: Expanded TCRs formed significantly more large CDR3 similarity clusters than controls.

TCRdb itself ran the RACE reads through MiXCR, one entry per CDR3 protein. The table shows tens of thousands of distinct CDR3 sequences, with approximately 9.9% occurring only once. This clonotype was detected only a few times. As yet, its antigen is unknown. Specified time point: pre-sensitization, week 0. This sample's treatment: therapeutic diphenylcyclopropenone sensitization with weekly scalp DPC. The sequencing here drew on whole blood, taken in connection with sensitization to the hapten diphenylcyclopropenone (DPC). The receptor comes from a woman aged 45-65 years with alopecia areata. Some clones in this sample may be carry-over from other donors' samples.

The CDR3 sequence is CASSSPRSGLTILNTGELFF. The CDR3 DNA reads TGTGCCAGCAGTTCCCCCCGGTCGGGGCTTACGATCCTGAACACCGGGGAGCTGTTTTTT. The rearrangement links TRBV28 to TRBJ2-2; D is tentatively TRBD1 or TRBD2 (5 bases each). The germline V gene has CDR1 MDHEN and CDR2 SYDVKM. This CDR3 spans 20 amino acids. V was shortened by 4 bases and J by 1 base, with 25 bases between the two germline ends.